This T cell receptor beta chain derives from a study of shared clonotypes between healthy human individuals. Study-wide results and caveats: Generally, naive subsets came out with larger estimated richness than memory subsets.

The CDR3 is 15 amino acids. Trimming at V came to 4 bases and at J to 1 base, leaving 3 bases not matched to a gene. Germline V CDR1 and CDR2: SGHRS, YFSETQ. Regarding this clone: No antigen is known for it.

Authors' data handling: Junction-only sequences produced by ImmunoSEQ had no quality scores, so filtering differed. Profiling relied on immunoSEQ multiplex PCR, and the TCRdb table lists in-frame clones only, not all of them. For V, J and clone size, that table is used; D and trimming come from the DNA. The data show about 1.5 million clones, around 95% seen once. The sequencing input was naive CD4+ T cells sorted from blood. Subset indicated: CD45RA+ positively selected. This chain links TRBV5-1 with TRBJ2-2, with TRBD2 identical over 8 bases. This sequence was found in a man under 40 in good health. For the CDR3, the DNA is TGCGCCAGCAGCCCTCTAGCGGGGAACACCGGGGAGCTGTTTTTT. This encodes CASSPLAGNTGELFF.